This TCR beta chain comes out of a study of cytomegalovirus exposure and HLA in healthy donors. Study conclusions and caveats: Some V segments could not be told apart, so they were left out, TRBV6-2 and TRBV6-3 among them. Relative to the approximately 700-donor mean, N-insertions were reportedly fewer in an Asian-associated ancestry cluster in a later analysis. One cluster of highly shared sequence variants probably arose as a sequencing artifact. In a later analysis, HLA-associated TCR beta chains were more clonally expanded than equally common others.

CDR1 and CDR2 (germline): SGHDT, YYEEEE. The CDR3 has 15 amino acids. Trimming pared 7 bases from V and 1 base from J, leaving 17 bases between. Comment on this clone: The antigen remains undetermined.

PCR involved 60 Vbeta and 13 Jbeta primers. Produced via immunoSEQ multiplex PCR; TCRdb's table is partial and in-frame only. The sample lists 100,000 to 150,000 clones, about 10% occurring once. The TCR sequence derives from a woman younger than 30 in good health and CMV-seropositive. The chain carries TRBV5-6 and TRBJ2-5, with D tentatively TRBD2 (6 bases). Sequenced: PBMCs. The CDR3 here is CASSGVAVVQETQYF. DNA for the CDR3: TGTGCCAGCTCGGGAGTAGCGGTAGTCCAAGAGACCCAGTACTTC.